The 20 T cell receptor beta chains below come from one sample, sequenced in a study of blood T cells in healthy people across ages. A J-beta primer mix and a sample-barcoded 5' primer were used in a second PCR of about 6 to 12 cycles. TCRdb re-called the 5' RACE reads with MiXCR, one entry per CDR3 protein. The sample shows some 920,000 distinct CDR3 sequences, about 51% of them seen only once. Sequencing was carried out using blood. The receptors derive from a woman aged 55-70 years in good health.

The chain has TRBV6-5 and TRBJ2-1; 9 bases map to TRBD1. This CDR3 has 15 residues. From germline, CDR1 is MNHEY and CDR2 SVGAGI. After removal of 6 bases from V and 7 bases from J, the junction contained 10 bases not matched to a gene. CDR3 region: CASRGDRDVPNEQFF. For the CDR3, the DNA is TGTGCCAGCAGGGGGGACAGGGATGTCCCTAATGAGCAGTTCTTC.

The chain joins TRBV2 to TRBJ2-7; D may be TRBD1 (6 bases). The better agreement between TRBJ2-5 and the DNA end casts doubt on the J call. Germline V lookup: CDR1 SNHLY, CDR2 FYNNEI. CDR3 length: 13 residues. CDR3 region: CASRRGIGETQYF. The CDR3 coding sequence is TGTGCCAGCAGAAGGGGGATCGGGGAGACCCAGTACTTC.

This clonotype has a handful of counts. The chain employs TRBV20-1 and TRBJ1-1; perhaps TRBD1 as D (5 bases). The CDR3 runs 11 residues. Germline CDR1 DFQATT, CDR2 SNEGSKA (reference sequence). Trimming took off 2 bases at V and 6 bases at J, with 7 bases between the two ends. CDR3 sequence (DNA): TGCAGTGCTAGACGGGACTCTGAAGCTTTCTTT. Translating gives CSARRDSEAFF.

J is TRBJ2-1 and V is TRBV15; perhaps D is TRBD1 or TRBD2 (6 bases each). CDR3 length: 13 amino acids. V dropped 1 base and J dropped 7 bases, with 8 bases sitting between them. From germline, CDR1 is LNHNV and CDR2 YYDKDF (reference sequence). This CDR3 is CATSRGRGNEQFF. The CDR3 DNA sequence: TGTGCCACCAGCAGAGGGAGGGGGAATGAGCAGTTCTTC.

The chain recombines TRBV28 with TRBJ1-1, with D perhaps matching TRBD1 (6 bases). V dropped 6 bases and J dropped 7 bases, with 12 bases sitting between them. The CDR3 totals 12 residues. Germline V gene data show CDR1 as MDHEN and CDR2 as SYDVKM. The CDR3 region is CASRSQQGEAFF. CDR3 DNA: TGTGCCAGCAGATCTCAACAGGGTGAAGCTTTCTTT.

This chain connects TRBV2 to TRBJ2-5; possibly TRBD1 for D (6 bases). Germline loops: CDR1 SNHLY, CDR2 FYNNEI. The CDR3 has 15 residues. V lost 3 bases and J 5 bases, leaving 16 bases between the germline ends. This CDR3 is CASSEPPRGVETQYF. CDR3 nucleotides: TGTGCCAGCAGTGAGCCCCCCAGGGGCGTGGAGACCCAGTACTTC.

This clonotype occurred a few times. The chain joins TRBV9 to TRBJ1-1; D is unresolved. The CDR3 is 15 residues long. Germline assignment: CDR1 SGDLS and CDR2 YYNGEE. The V gene lost 4 bases and the J gene lost 3 bases, with 16 bases spanning the gap. CDR3 region: CASSNSLLADTEAFF. The CDR3 nucleotides are TGTGCCAGCAGCAATAGCCTGTTAGCGGACACTGAAGCTTTCTTT.

A note on this clonotype: Possible read error: a much larger clone is one base away. V usage is TRBV12-3 or TRBV12-4 and J usage is TRBJ1-2; no firm D call. Trimming cost V 4 bases and J 8 bases, with 11 bases left between them. CDR3 length: 12 amino acids. CDR3 protein: CASSSSMRGYTF. CDR3 DNA: TGTGCCAGCAGTTCAAGCATGAGGGGCTACACCTTC.

The chain recombines TRBV11-1 with TRBJ2-2; D uncertain. V lost 4 bases and J 11 bases, leaving 14 bases between the germline ends. CDR3 length: 13 residues. Germline values: CDR1 SGHAT, CDR2 FQDESV (reference sequence). As DNA, the CDR3 is TGTGCCAGCAGCTCTCACTTGGACGCCGAGCTGTTTTTT. Translating it yields CASSSHLDAELFF.

This clonotype was seen a handful of times. CDR3 sequence reads: CSVPGTGGTDTQYF. In DNA, the CDR3 is TGCAGCGTCCCCGGGACAGGGGGCACAGATACGCAGTATTTT. The chain is built from TRBV29-1 and TRBJ2-3, with 10 bases identical to TRBD1. V was clipped by 6 bases and J by 1 base; unmatched bases: 4. The CDR3 runs 14 residues. Germline CDR1 SQVTM, CDR2 ANQGSEA.

CDR3 in amino acids: CSARPISGEYNEQFF. The CDR3 DNA is TGCAGTGCTAGACCGATTAGCGGGGAATACAATGAGCAGTTCTTC. This chain links TRBV20-1 with TRBJ2-1; 8 bases map to TRBD2. The junction had 7 bases not matched to a gene; V was cut back by 2 bases and J by 4 bases. The CDR3 length is 15 residues. Germline CDR1 reads DFQATT; CDR2 reads SNEGSKA (reference sequence).

As DNA, the CDR3 is TGTGCCAGCACCGCTAGCGGGTCCTACGAGCAGTACTTC. Amino acid sequence: CASTASGSYEQYF. The chain joins TRBV5-8 to TRBJ2-7, with 8 bases lining up with TRBD2. CDR3 length: 13 amino acids. The germline V gene encodes CDR1 SGHTS and CDR2 YDEGEE. Trimming cost V 6 bases and J 1 base; bases outside gene matches: 3.

This chain connects TRBV12-3 or TRBV12-4 to TRBJ1-3, with D possibly matching TRBD1 (6 bases). Trimming stripped 7 bases from V and 4 bases from J, with 17 bases between. The CDR3 is made up of 15 amino acids. CDR3 nucleotide sequence: TGTGCCAGCATTATGACAGGACCAAGGGGAAACACCATATATTTT. Translated: CASIMTGPRGNTIYF.

The chain has TRBV2 and TRBJ2-3; 8 nucleotides match TRBD2. The J segment lost 1 base and the V segment lost 11 bases, leaving 11 bases of the junction unmatched. The germline V gene has CDR1 SNHLY and CDR2 FYNNEI. This CDR3 is built from 15 residues. In DNA, the CDR3 is TGTGCCTGCTACGCGGGAGGATGGGGCACAGATACGCAGTATTTT. Its protein product is CACYAGGWGTDTQYF.

This rearrangement joins TRBV4-3 to TRBJ2-2; D remains ambiguous. Germline V gene lookup returns CDR1 LGHNA and CDR2 YSLEER. The V gene lost 1 base and the J gene lost 5 bases, with 8 bases spanning the gap. The CDR3 is 14 amino acids. In DNA, the CDR3 is TGCGCCAGCAGCCAAGCCGGACGAACCGGGGAGCTGTTTTTT. Amino acids: CASSQAGRTGELFF.

This clonotype appeared once. This chain joins TRBV25-1 and TRBJ2-4; D is ambiguous. The germline V gene has CDR1 MGHDK and CDR2 SYGVNS. V lost 2 bases, J lost 11 bases, and 16 bases lay in between. The CDR3 extends over 14 amino acids. This CDR3 is CASSERSSRDVQYF. CDR3 nucleotides: TGTGCCAGCAGTGAACGGTCTAGTAGAGACGTTCAGTACTTC.

The CDR3: CATSRDLGGSYNEQFF. For the CDR3, the DNA is TGTGCCACCAGCAGAGATTTGGGGGGGTCATACAATGAGCAGTTCTTC. This sequence joins TRBV15 and TRBJ2-1; 7 bases are shared with TRBD2. The germline V gene encodes CDR1 LNHNV and CDR2 YYDKDF (reference sequence). The CDR3 runs to 16 residues. The V segment lost 0 bases and the J segment 4 bases; nucleotides outside the gene matches: 6.

The chain is built from TRBV30 and TRBJ2-3; D is unresolved. Germline lookup yields CDR1 GTSNPN and CDR2 SVGIG (reference sequence). This CDR3 is 14 amino acids long. Trimming took 0 bases from V and 2 from J, leaving 9 bases between them. The CDR3 region has the DNA TGTGCCTGGAGTGTAAGCTTTAACACAGATACGCAGTATTTT. Translation: CAWSVSFNTDTQYF.

This clonotype occurred a few times. This chain links TRBV27 with TRBJ2-7; 8 nucleotides align to TRBD1. There are 14 residues in the CDR3. V lost 8 bases, J lost 4 bases, and 10 bases stayed unmatched. Germline lookup yields CDR1 MNHEY and CDR2 SMNVEV (reference sequence). In DNA form, the CDR3 reads TGTGCCAGCCGAAAACCAGGGGGCGGGTACGAGCAGTACTTC. Residues: CASRKPGGGYEQYF.

This rearrangement joins TRBV28 to TRBJ2-6; the match to TRBD1 covers 9 bases. There are 17 residues in the CDR3. The germline gives CDR1 MDHEN, CDR2 SYDVKM. The V segment lost 6 bases and the J segment 0 bases; nucleotides outside the gene matches: 6. The CDR3: CASRTGTGRSGANVLTF. CDR3 in DNA: TGTGCCAGCAGGACCGGGACAGGGCGCTCTGGGGCCAACGTCCTGACTTTC.